A selection of T cell receptor beta chains follows, all from one sample in a study of shared clonotypes between healthy human individuals. The repertoire was sequenced with immunoSEQ multiplex PCR; TCRdb's copy has only in-frame clones and lacks some. The sample lists 2.3 million or so clones, 93% occurring once. Sequences were obtained from naive CD4+ T cells from PBMCs. These receptors all come from a man aged 18 to 35 in good health. Some clones in this sample may be carry-over from other donors' samples. Both conserved end residues are part of each CDR3. D genes are given only for firm matches. The size field is filled for only some rows; it gives once, few, many or a size class.

j_call | clone_size | d_call | v_call | cdr3_nt | cdr3_aa
TRBJ2-7 | . | TRBD2 | TRBV7-2 | TGTGCCAGCAGCTCGGACTCCGGGACTAGCTACGAGCAGTACTTC | CASSSDSGTSYEQYF
TRBJ1-1 | once | TRBD1 | TRBV6-5 | TGTGCCAGCAGTTACTCTTTGTGGGACAGAACTGTTGAAGCTTTCTTT | CASSYSLWDRTVEAFF
TRBJ2-7 | . | . | TRBV9 | TGTGCCAGCAGCGTAGAGTTGGGTAACGAGCAGTACTTC | CASSVELGNEQYF
TRBJ2-1 | . | . | TRBV4-1 | TGCGCCAGCAGCGCGTTGCCGGGACCGAGCTCCTACAATGAGCAGTTCTTC | CASSALPGPSSYNEQFF
TRBJ2-7 | . | . | TRBV6-5 | TGTGCCAGCAGTTACTCGGGTCGGGGCACCTACGAGCAGTACTTC | CASSYSGRGTYEQYF
TRBJ2-7 | . | . | TRBV14 | TGTGCCAGCAGCCGGGGGTTCCCCTACGAGCAGTACTTC | CASSRGFPYEQYF
TRBJ1-5 | . | TRBD1 | TRBV19 | TGTGCCAGTAGTTCCTGGACAGGGGGGCCCTATCAGCCCCAGCATTTT | CASSSWTGGPYQPQHF
TRBJ2-3 | once | . | TRBV27 | TGTGCCAGCACCGCATACTGGAACAGGGACACAGATACGCAGTATTTT | CASTAYWNRDTDTQYF
TRBJ1-4 | . | . | TRBV2 | TGTGCCATCAGGGGCAGGGGAGAGGGTGAAAAACTGTTTTTT | CAIRGRGEGEKLFF
TRBJ2-7 | . | . | TRBV18 | TGTGCCAGCTCACCACAGGGACCGAGGGTATTGAACGAGCAGTACTTC | CASSPQGPRVLNEQYF
TRBJ1-1 | . | TRBD1 | TRBV18 | TGTGCCAGCTCACCCCCAGACAGGGGGTTAACTATTGAAGCTTTCTTT | CASSPPDRGLTIEAFF
TRBJ1-5 | . | . | TRBV7-2 | TGTGCCAGCAGCTTAAGGGGGGGCGATCAGCCCCAGCATTTT | CASSLRGGDQPQHF
TRBJ2-1 | . | TRBD2 | TRBV9 | TGTGCCAGCAGCGTAGTGGCTAGCGGGGTTTCCTACAATGAGCAGTTCTTC | CASSVVASGVSYNEQFF
TRBJ2-5 | . | . | TRBV5-1 | TGCGCCAGCAGCTGGCAGGGTCGGGAGACCCAGTACTTC | CASSWQGRETQYF
TRBJ2-5 | . | . | TRBV2 | TGTGCCAGCAGTGACAACCAGATTGGGACCCAGTACTTC | CASSDNQIGTQYF
TRBJ1-5 | . | TRBD1 | TRBV28 | TGTGCCAGCAGACTCAGGGGGTTAGGCGATCAGCCCCAGCATTTT | CASRLRGLGDQPQHF
TRBJ2-3 | . | TRBD2 | TRBV5-1 | TGCGCCAGCAGCTTGGTAGCGGGAAGGGCAGATACGCAGTATTTT | CASSLVAGRADTQYF
TRBJ1-4 | . | TRBD1 | TRBV10-2 | TGCGCCAGCAGGGGGACAGCAACTAATGAAAAACTGTTTTTT | CASRGTATNEKLFF
TRBJ1-3 | . | . | TRBV11-2 | TGTGCCAGCAGCTTATTTGACAGCTTTGGAAACACCATATATTTT | CASSLFDSFGNTIYF
TRBJ2-1 | . | . | TRBV5-6 | TGTGCCACCCGAAGGGGCGTCACCTACAATGAGCAGTTCTTC | CATRRGVTYNEQFF
TRBJ1-1 | . | . | TRBV9 | TGTGCCAGCAGCGTCGTAAGCATGAACACTGAAGCTTTCTTT | CASSVVSMNTEAFF
TRBJ1-1 | . | . | TRBV28 | TGTGCCAGCAGTGCTGACAGGTCGGCTTTCTTT | CASSADRSAFF
TRBJ2-7 | . | . | TRBV7-2 | TGTGCCAGCAGCCAGTACTACGAGCAGTACTTC | CASSQYYEQYF
TRBJ1-5 | . | . | TRBV28 | TGTGCCAGCAGTTTTTACCGGGACGGGAATCAGCCCCAGCATTTT | CASSFYRDGNQPQHF
TRBJ2-7 | . | . | TRBV7-9 | TGTGCCAGCAGCTCCTCTGGGGGTTACGAGCAGTACTTC | CASSSSGGYEQYF
TRBJ2-1 | . | TRBD2 | TRBV4-3 | TGCGCCAGCAGCCATTTCAAGCGGGGGATCGGGCGCAATGAGCAGTTCTTC | CASSHFKRGIGRNEQFF
TRBJ2-5 | . | . | TRBV9 | TGTGCCAGCAGCGCCGGGTCCCTGCAGACCCAGTACTTC | CASSAGSLQTQYF